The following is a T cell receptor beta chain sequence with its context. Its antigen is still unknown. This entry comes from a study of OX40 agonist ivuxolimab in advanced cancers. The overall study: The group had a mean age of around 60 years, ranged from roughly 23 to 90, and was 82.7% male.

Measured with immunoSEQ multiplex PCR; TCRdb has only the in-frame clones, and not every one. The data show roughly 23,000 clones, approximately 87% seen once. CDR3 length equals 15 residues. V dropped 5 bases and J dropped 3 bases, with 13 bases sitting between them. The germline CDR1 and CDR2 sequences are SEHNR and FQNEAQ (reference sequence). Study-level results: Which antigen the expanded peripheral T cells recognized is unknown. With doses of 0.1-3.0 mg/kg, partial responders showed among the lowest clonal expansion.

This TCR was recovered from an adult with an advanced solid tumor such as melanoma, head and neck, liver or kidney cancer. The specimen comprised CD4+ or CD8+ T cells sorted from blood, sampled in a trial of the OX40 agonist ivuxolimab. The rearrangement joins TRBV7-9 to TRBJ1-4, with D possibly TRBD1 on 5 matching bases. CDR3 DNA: TGTGCCAGCAGCCCGACGGGGGAGGCTAATGAAAAACTGTTTTTT. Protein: CASSPTGEANEKLFF.